This TCR beta chain was identified in a study of shared T cell receptors in the human thymus (dated by TCRdb to the early 2020s). As for the study more broadly: The study examined how the human thymus generates shared, self-reactive T-cell receptor alpha chains.

The method was the immunoSEQ multiplex PCR assay. Sourced from immuneACCESS, this table was stored by TCRdb with only in-frame sequences that have V and J called. A share of the clones is absent; for the studies checked, an unresolved V gene accounts for under half, and the remainder has no known explanation. This sample gives roughly 500,000 clones in total; around 82% of them show up just once. Around 0.012% of the sample comes from the top ten. In the case of this clone: No antigen is known for it. No base quality values were provided; no much bigger clone lies one nucleotide off.

Inclusive of the bounding cysteine and phenylalanine, the CDR3 is 16 residues long. Just the 48-base CDR3 DNA is kept, in frame starting at base 1. From V the trimming removes 5 bases and from J it removes 3 bases, while the gene matches leave 6 bases of the junction unaccounted for. CDR1 is given as MNHEY and CDR2 as SMNVEV, both from the germline V gene (reference sequence). These data were likewise used in another study, on human thymus T cells. The second study's authors report: The donors were immunologically healthy infants in Finland who had open corrective cardiac surgery for congenital heart defects. Thymus tissue was collected as surgical resects that were removed during corrective cardiac surgery. V and J gene segment usage appeared biased in both thymic and peripheral blood repertoires. Highly overlapping thymic TCR repertoires among unrelated individuals were reported in the related research. The study used fewer than ten infant thymus samples plus four related peripheral blood samples to characterize TCR alpha and beta repertoires. The cohort included several male and two female infants, with donor ages spanning 7 to 244 days. Thymocytes were mechanically released from the tissue and were stored as pellets of roughly 9.5-30 million cells at -70 degrees C. A QIAsymphony instrument was used to extract genomic DNA from the frozen cell pellets. The immunoSEQ multiplex PCR assay was used to amplify the TCRB and TCRAD loci from a standardized quantity of quality-controlled genomic DNA. The amplicons spanned the V(D)J region and were long enough to cover the CDR3 and allow V and J genes to be identified. The amplicons were sequenced on an Illumina platform via the commercial immunoSEQ service. Corrections for primer bias and sequencing errors followed previously described methods, while TCRAD and TCRB definitions were based on the IMGT database. Analysis of the repertoires was done with immunoSEQ Analyzer 3.0 and VDJTools and included basic statistics, V/J segment usage, diversity estimates, rarefaction and pairwise overlap. Diversity was estimated with Chao1, ChaoE, Efron-Thisted, Shannon and inverse Simpson indices, and also on datasets down-sampled to the smallest sample. For repertoire overlap, CDR3 nucleotide sequence, V gene and J gene had to match strictly, and clustering was done by Jaccard-based multidimensional scaling. On average, thymus samples gave roughly 740,000 unique TCRB clonotypes, whereas blood samples gave roughly 86,000.

The clonotype originates from a boy younger than two with a congenital heart defect. Donor details come from another sample of the same person, matched by shared clones. The material sequenced was thymocytes. The chain couples TRBV27 to TRBJ2-1; the junction holds 11 bases that match TRBD1. CDR3 region: CASSHRTGGDYNEQFF. DNA sequence: TGTGCCAGCAGTCACAGGACAGGGGGCGACTACAATGAGCAGTTCTTC.